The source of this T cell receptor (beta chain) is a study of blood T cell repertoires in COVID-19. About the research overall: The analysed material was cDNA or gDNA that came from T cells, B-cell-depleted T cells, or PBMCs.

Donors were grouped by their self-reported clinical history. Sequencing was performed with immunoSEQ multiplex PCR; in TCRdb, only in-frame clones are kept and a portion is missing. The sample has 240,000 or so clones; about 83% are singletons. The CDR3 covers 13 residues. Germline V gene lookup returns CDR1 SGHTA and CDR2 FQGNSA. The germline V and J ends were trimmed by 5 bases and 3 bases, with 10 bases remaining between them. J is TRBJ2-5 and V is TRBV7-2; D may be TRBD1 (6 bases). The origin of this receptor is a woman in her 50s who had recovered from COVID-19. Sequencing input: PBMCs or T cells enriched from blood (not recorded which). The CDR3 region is CASSKRTEETQYF. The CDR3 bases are TGTGCCAGCAGCAAGAGGACAGAAGAGACCCAGTACTTC.